This entry lists 24 T cell receptor beta chains sequenced from one sample in a study of identical twins (dated by TCRdb to about 2016). The library was produced with 5' RACE. Sequencing took place on an Illumina HiSeq 2000. TCRdb trimmed public reads at Q25 via fastp, called clones via MiXCR and kept in-frame beta chains. Here each entry gathers all rows of one CDR3 protein and keeps the most common genes and DNA. Recorded for this sample are under 900,000 distinct CDR3 sequences; over 15% of them occurred a single time. Jointly, the top ten make up roughly 13% of the sample. These data were also reused for a study on T cells expressing NK-cell markers.

Sequenced sample: PBMCs. The receptors come from a woman between 18 and 29 years old in good health.

V usage is TRBV25-1 and J usage is TRBJ2-2; tentatively, D is TRBD1 or TRBD2 (6 bases each). The CDR3 loop spans 17 amino acids. Germline V gene data show CDR1 as MGHDK and CDR2 as SYGVNS. V dropped 1 base and J dropped 5 bases, with 17 bases sitting between them. CDR3 DNA: TGTGCCAGCAGTGAATGGGGGGCAGGGGCGTCAACCGGGGAGCTGTTTTTT. Protein: CASSEWGAGASTGELFF.

This clonotype was counted a few times. The rearrangement links TRBV5-1 to TRBJ1-1; D perhaps matches TRBD1 (6 bases). CDR1 and CDR2 (germline): SGHRS, YFSETQ. There are 18 residues in the CDR3. Trimming pared 0 bases from V and 4 bases from J, leaving 22 bases between. The CDR3 protein is CASSLGASAHREVTEAFF. CDR3 in DNA: TGCGCCAGCAGCTTGGGGGCAAGTGCCCACAGGGAGGTCACTGAAGCTTTCTTT.

The chain joins TRBV3-1 to TRBJ2-1; 12 nucleotides line up with TRBD2. V lost 4 bases to trimming and J lost 8 bases; unmatched junction nucleotides: 6. The CDR3 has 15 residues. Per the germline V gene, CDR1 is LGHDT and CDR2 is YNNKEL (reference sequence). The CDR3: CASSPTSGGQDEQFF. The CDR3 bases are TGTGCCAGCAGCCCCACTAGCGGGGGGCAGGATGAGCAGTTCTTC.

The V gene is TRBV6-2 or TRBV6-3, the J gene TRBJ2-6, with D perhaps matching TRBD1 (5 bases). V was pared by 1 base and J by 0 bases, with 19 bases between. The length of the CDR3 is 20 residues. From germline, CDR1 is MNHEY and CDR2 SVGEGT. CDR3: CASSYYTLQGTYSGANVLTF. CDR3 bases: TGTGCCAGCAGTTACTATACCTTGCAGGGAACATACTCTGGGGCCAACGTCCTGACTTTC.

The table lists this clonotype with a few counts. This chain links TRBV5-1 with TRBJ2-1; D uncertain. Germline loops: CDR1 SGHRS, CDR2 YFSETQ. Trimming removed 5 bases from V and 6 bases from J, with 9 bases in between. The CDR3 runs 12 residues. The CDR3 sequence is CASSIDGNEQFF. CDR3 bases: TGCGCCAGCAGTATTGACGGCAATGAGCAGTTCTTC.

The chain combines TRBV5-1 with TRBJ2-1, with a possible D match to TRBD2 (6 bases). V was trimmed by 2 bases and J by 6 bases, leaving 18 bases between them. This CDR3 contains 16 residues. From germline, CDR1 is SGHRS and CDR2 YFSETQ. The CDR3 DNA is TGCGCCAGCAGCTTTTTTTTCGGGGTTAGCGGCAATGAGCAGTTCTTC. Its protein is CASSFFFGVSGNEQFF.

This sequence joins TRBV12-3 or TRBV12-4 and TRBJ2-3; TRBD2 matches at 10 bases. CDR3 length equals 16 residues. V was clipped by 5 bases and J by 5 bases; unmatched bases: 10. The chain's CDR3 is CASSKGLAPPKDTQYF. CDR3 DNA sequence: TGTGCCAGCAGTAAGGGACTAGCGCCCCCGAAAGATACGCAGTATTTT.

The gene calls are TRBV2 and TRBJ2-5, with D uncertain. This CDR3 contains 13 residues. The ends were cut back, 4 bases at V and 1 base at J, with 7 bases in the middle. The V gene's germline CDR1 is SNHLY and CDR2 FYNNEI. CDR3 nucleotides: TGTGCCAGCAGTGTGGCCTTCCAAGAGACCCAGTACTTC. Its protein product is CASSVAFQETQYF.

This clonotype was seen more than once but under ten times. This chain uses TRBV5-6 with TRBJ2-1; D is unclear. CDR3 size: 15 residues. Between the trimmed V and J ends, which lost 5 bases and 5 bases, there was a span of 17 bases. Germline V gene lookup returns CDR1 SGHDT and CDR2 YYEEEE. CDR3 in amino acids: CASRPLPLAHNEQFF. CDR3 nucleotides: TGTGCCAGCAGACCCCTCCCCTTAGCCCACAATGAGCAGTTCTTC.

Worth noting for this clonotype: A read error may be the cause here, since a much bigger clone is one base away. The rearrangement links TRBV5-1 to TRBJ2-5; no definite D call. The V and J ends lost 2 bases and 3 bases respectively, with 8 bases between them. The length of the CDR3 is 13 residues. Germline CDR1 reads SGHRS; CDR2 reads YFSETQ. The CDR3 DNA reads TGCGCCAGCAGCTTTGACGGAAAAGAGACCCAGTACTTC. It specifies CASSFDGKETQYF. The full variable domain, its missing parts supplied by reference TRBV5-1 and TRBJ2-5, is KAGVTQTPRYLIKTRGQQVTLSCSPISGHRSVSWYQQTPGQGLQFLFEYFSETQRNKGNFPGRFSGRQFSNSRSEMNVSTLELGDSALYLCASSFDGKETQYFGPGTRLLVL.

V is TRBV4-3 and J is TRBJ2-7; 13 nucleotides line up with TRBD2. CDR1 is LGHNA, CDR2 YSLEER, per germline. The CDR3 is 16 residues long. The trim removed 4 bases at V and 7 bases at J, leaving 10 bases unmatched. The CDR3 DNA reads as TGCGCCAGCAGCCCGCTGGGACTAGCGGGAAAGGGTGAGCAGTACTTC. This translates into CASSPLGLAGKGEQYF.

This clonotype came up a few times. The V call is TRBV24-1, the J call TRBJ2-3, with 10 bases that match TRBD2. Germline trimming cut 9 bases from V and 3 bases from J; bases unmatched to any gene: 2. This CDR3 has 13 amino acids. Germline CDR1 and CDR2: KGHDR and SFDVKD. The CDR3 loop reads CATGTSATDTQYF. In DNA form, the CDR3 reads TGTGCCACCGGGACTAGCGCGACAGATACGCAGTATTTT.

The table lists this clonotype with a few counts. The chain employs TRBV20-1 and TRBJ1-3; unclear D gene. Trimming removed 6 bases from V and 0 bases from J, with 12 bases in between. Germline assignment: CDR1 DFQATT and CDR2 SNEGSKA (reference sequence). This CDR3 comprises 14 residues. CDR3 region: CSALGATSGNTIYF. The CDR3 bases are TGCAGTGCCCTTGGAGCGACCTCTGGAAACACCATATATTTT.

The sample holds a few counts of this clonotype. This chain uses TRBV5-1 with TRBJ1-1, with 8 bases aligning to TRBD1. The germline gives CDR1 SGHRS, CDR2 YFSETQ. V was pared by 0 bases and J by 5 bases, with 12 bases of the junction left unmatched. The CDR3 is 17 amino acids. CDR3 sequence: CASSLGRTGIVRTEAFF. The DNA for the CDR3 is TGCGCCAGCAGCTTGGGTCGGACAGGGATTGTAAGGACTGAAGCTTTCTTT.

This rearrangement joins TRBV12-3 or TRBV12-4 to TRBJ2-2, with 10 bases matching TRBD2. J was trimmed by 1 base and V by 3 bases; bases with no gene match: 2. CDR3 length: 16 amino acids. The CDR3 loop is CASSFRLAGNTGELFF. In DNA, the CDR3 is TGTGCCAGCAGTTTTCGACTAGCGGGGAACACCGGGGAGCTGTTTTTT.

The gene calls are TRBV5-1 and TRBJ2-3, with D tentatively TRBD1 or TRBD2 (5 bases each). The CDR3 sequence is 16 residues long. Trimming left V 4 bases short and J 2 bases short, with 17 bases between. The germline V gene has CDR1 SGHRS and CDR2 YFSETQ. CDR3 sequence (DNA): TGCGCCAGCAGCCTGATTGTCGGGGCCGACACAGATACGCAGTATTTT. Its translation: CASSLIVGADTDTQYF.

The chain is built from TRBV12-3 or TRBV12-4 and TRBJ2-1; possible D gene TRBD2, 7 bases. The V gene lost 2 bases and the J gene lost 3 bases, with 11 bases spanning the gap. The CDR3 spans 15 residues. In nucleotides, the CDR3 is TGTGCCAGCAGTTTAACGGGGGGCTACTACAATGAGCAGTTCTTC. Translated: CASSLTGGYYNEQFF.

This clonotype was counted a few times. J is TRBJ2-1 and V is TRBV9; D is unclear. This CDR3 has 16 amino acids. V lost 3 bases and J lost 0, with 13 bases in between. CDR1 and CDR2 from the germline V gene are SGDLS and YYNGEE. The DNA of the CDR3 is TGTGCCAGCAGCGACTATCTTAGGAGCTCCTACAATGAGCAGTTCTTC. Residues: CASSDYLRSSYNEQFF.

This clonotype was seen more than once but under ten times. V and J are TRBV20-1 and TRBJ2-7, with a weak D call TRBD1 (6 bases). CDR1 DFQATT and CDR2 SNEGSKA come from the germline V gene (reference sequence). V gave up 6 bases and J gave up 2 bases, with 20 bases separating them. The CDR3 extends over 15 amino acids. Here the CDR3 reads CSAKMGQNPTYEQYF. For the CDR3, the DNA is TGCAGTGCAAAGATGGGACAAAACCCTACCTACGAGCAGTACTTC.

The V call is TRBV10-3, the J call TRBJ2-2; D is unclear. With 6 bases removed from V and 3 bases from J, the gap between germline ends came to 11 bases. Per germline, CDR1 ENHRY and CDR2 SYGVKD. The CDR3 has 14 residues. CDR3 DNA: TGTGCCATCAGGCTGAACTCTGACACCGGGGAGCTGTTTTTT. It translates to CAIRLNSDTGELFF.

This clonotype was picked up a small number of times. V usage is TRBV5-1 and J usage is TRBJ2-1; 9 bases align to TRBD2. Germline V gives CDR1 SGHRS, CDR2 YFSETQ. The trim removed 4 bases at V and 6 bases at J, leaving 11 bases unmatched. The CDR3 covers 16 residues. In DNA form, the CDR3 reads TGCGCCAGCAGCCCCACAGTAGCGGGAGAAGTCAATGAGCAGTTCTTC. Translated, it gives CASSPTVAGEVNEQFF.

This clonotype was counted between two and nine times. J is TRBJ2-7 and V is TRBV7-6; 7 bases are shared with TRBD1. This CDR3 has 17 residues. V lost 4 bases to trimming and J lost 3 bases; unmatched junction nucleotides: 15. Germline lookup yields CDR1 SGHVS and CDR2 FNYEAQ. Written as DNA, the CDR3 is TGTGCCAGCAGCTCCCGACAGGGTCAGAATACTTTCTACGAGCAGTACTTC. It is translated as CASSSRQGQNTFYEQYF.

The rearrangement links TRBV7-2 to TRBJ2-2; D is unclear. Trimming shortened V by 1 base and J by 6 bases, and 12 bases separated the two germline ends. In germline, CDR1 is SGHTA, CDR2 FQGNSA. The CDR3 consists of 15 residues. DNA for the CDR3: TGTGCCAGCAGCTTAGAGGCAGGTCGCGCCGGGGAGCTGTTTTTT. This encodes CASSLEAGRAGELFF.

This chain links TRBV5-1 with TRBJ2-2; D possibly matches TRBD1 or TRBD2 (5 bases each). Trimming removed 0 bases at V and 4 bases at J, with 10 bases between. The V gene's germline CDR1 is SGHRS and CDR2 YFSETQ. The CDR3 consists of 15 residues. The CDR3 reads CASSLVSGSTGELFF. The CDR3 nucleotides are TGCGCCAGCAGCTTGGTGTCAGGGAGCACCGGGGAGCTGTTTTTT.